This TCR beta chain was sequenced for a study of blood T cell repertoires in COVID-19. Overall study: Some COVID-19 samples were acute and others convalescent; all came from the United States, Italy and Spain.

CDR1 is SGHNT and CDR2 is YYREEE in the germline V gene (reference sequence). Losses at the gene ends were 3 bases for V and 2 bases for J; bases not matched to a gene: 7. The CDR3 is made up of 16 amino acids. Only in-frame clones appear in the TCRdb table, and some are missing; sequencing was by immunoSEQ multiplex PCR. The repertoire includes 150,000 to 200,000 clones, more than 75% of them detected once, and less than 5.5% sits in the top ten. The rearrangement joins TRBV5-4 to TRBJ2-3, with 9 nucleotides matching TRBD1. This TCR was sampled from a human donor in a cohort sampled during active COVID-19. Material for sequencing was peripheral blood. The DNA for the CDR3 is TGTGCCAGCAGCTCAACCGGGACAGGGACCACAGATACGCAGTATTTT. This encodes CASSSTGTGTTDTQYF.